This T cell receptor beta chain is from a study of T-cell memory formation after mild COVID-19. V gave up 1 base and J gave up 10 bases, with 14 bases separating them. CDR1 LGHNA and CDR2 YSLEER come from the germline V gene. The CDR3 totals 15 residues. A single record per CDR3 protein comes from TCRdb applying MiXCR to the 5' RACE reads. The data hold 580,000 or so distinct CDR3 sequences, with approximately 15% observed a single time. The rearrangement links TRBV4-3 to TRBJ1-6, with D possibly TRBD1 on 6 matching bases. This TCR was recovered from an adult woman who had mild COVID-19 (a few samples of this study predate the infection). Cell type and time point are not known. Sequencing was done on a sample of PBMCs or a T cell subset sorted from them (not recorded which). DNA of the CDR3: TGCGCCAGCAGCCAAGTGGCAGGGGCTTGGTCACCCCTCCACTTT. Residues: CASSQVAGAWSPLHF.